The entry that follows covers one TCR beta chain sequence. This entry comes from a study of cytomegalovirus exposure and HLA in healthy donors. Researchers ran the PCR with 60 Vbeta and 13 Jbeta primers. Repertoires were generated with immunoSEQ multiplex PCR, while TCRdb's copy carries only in-frame clones and drops some. There are 160,000 or so clones in the sample; over 70% occur only once, and around 7% lies in the top ten. Trimming pared 8 bases from V and 11 bases from J, leaving 15 bases between. CDR3 length: 11 residues. Germline lookup yields CDR1 SNHLY and CDR2 FYNNEI. This chain uses TRBV2 with TRBJ1-1; D gene unclear. The sample was PBMCs. The clonotype originates from a woman between 35 and 50 years old in good health and CMV-seropositive. The CDR3 DNA is TGTGCCAGCTCTTTTTACGGGGTCGCTTTCTTT. Protein sequence: CASSFYGVAFF.